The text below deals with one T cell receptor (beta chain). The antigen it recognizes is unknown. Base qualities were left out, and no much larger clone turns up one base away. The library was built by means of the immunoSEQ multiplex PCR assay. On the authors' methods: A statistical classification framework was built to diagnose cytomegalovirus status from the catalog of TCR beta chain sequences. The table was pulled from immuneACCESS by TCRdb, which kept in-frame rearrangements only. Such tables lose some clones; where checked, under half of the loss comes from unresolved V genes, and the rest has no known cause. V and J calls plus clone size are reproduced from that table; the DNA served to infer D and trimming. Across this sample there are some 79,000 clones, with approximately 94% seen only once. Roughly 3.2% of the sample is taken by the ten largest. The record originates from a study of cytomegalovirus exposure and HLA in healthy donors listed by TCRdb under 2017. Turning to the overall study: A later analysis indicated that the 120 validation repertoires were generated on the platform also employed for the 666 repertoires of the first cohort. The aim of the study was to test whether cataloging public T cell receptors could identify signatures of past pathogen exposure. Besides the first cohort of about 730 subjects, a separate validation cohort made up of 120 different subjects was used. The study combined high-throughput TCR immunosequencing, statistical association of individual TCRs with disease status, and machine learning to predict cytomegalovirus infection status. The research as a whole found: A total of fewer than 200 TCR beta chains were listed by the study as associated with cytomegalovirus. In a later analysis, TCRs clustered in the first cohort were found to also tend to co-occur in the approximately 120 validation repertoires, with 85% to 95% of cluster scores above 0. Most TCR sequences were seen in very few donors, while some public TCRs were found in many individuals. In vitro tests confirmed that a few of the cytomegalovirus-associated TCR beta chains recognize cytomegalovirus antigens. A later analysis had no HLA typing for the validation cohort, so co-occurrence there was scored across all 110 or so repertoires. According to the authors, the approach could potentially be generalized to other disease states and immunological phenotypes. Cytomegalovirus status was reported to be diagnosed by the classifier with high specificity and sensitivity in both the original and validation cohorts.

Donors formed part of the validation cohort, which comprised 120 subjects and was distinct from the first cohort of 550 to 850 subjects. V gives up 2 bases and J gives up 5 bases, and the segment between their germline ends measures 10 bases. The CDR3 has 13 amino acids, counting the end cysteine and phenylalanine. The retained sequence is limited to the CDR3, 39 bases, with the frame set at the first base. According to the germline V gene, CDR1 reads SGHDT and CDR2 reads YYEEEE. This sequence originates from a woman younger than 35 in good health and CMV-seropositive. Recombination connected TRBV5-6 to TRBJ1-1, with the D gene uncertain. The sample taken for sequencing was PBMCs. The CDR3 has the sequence CASSFVWETEAFF. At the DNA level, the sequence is TGTGCCAGCAGCTTTGTTTGGGAGACTGAAGCTTTCTTT.